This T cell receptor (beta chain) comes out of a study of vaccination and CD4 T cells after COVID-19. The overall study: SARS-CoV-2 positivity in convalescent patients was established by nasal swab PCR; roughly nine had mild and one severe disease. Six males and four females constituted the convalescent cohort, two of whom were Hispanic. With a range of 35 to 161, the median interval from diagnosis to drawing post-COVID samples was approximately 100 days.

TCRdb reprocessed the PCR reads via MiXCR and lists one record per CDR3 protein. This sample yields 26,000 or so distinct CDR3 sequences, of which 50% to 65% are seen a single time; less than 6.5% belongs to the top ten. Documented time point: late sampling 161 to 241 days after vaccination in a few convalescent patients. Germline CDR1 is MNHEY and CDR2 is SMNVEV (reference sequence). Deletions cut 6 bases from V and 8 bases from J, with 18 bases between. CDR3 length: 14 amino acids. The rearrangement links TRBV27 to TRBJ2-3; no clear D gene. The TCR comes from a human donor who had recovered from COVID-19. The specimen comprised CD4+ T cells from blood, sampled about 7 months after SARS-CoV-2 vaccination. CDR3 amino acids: CASSLGWPPATQYF. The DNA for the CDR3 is TGTGCCAGCAGCCTGGGTTGGCCGCCAGCTACGCAGTATTTT.